The clone carrying this T cell receptor (beta chain) appeared many times. Its antigen remains unknown. These data belong to a study of early T cells in non-severe SARS-CoV-2 infection. About the study: Chains stayed unpaired after sequencing of bulk RNA from unsorted whole blood. Study results and limitations: Lookups in VDJdb leaned toward anti-spike CD8 responses and missed private and CD4 specificities.

Molecules of cDNA were individually given unique molecular identifiers that were attached to them. TCRdb re-analysed the 5' RACE reads in MiXCR, keeping a single row per CDR3 protein. The data show some 50,000 distinct CDR3 sequences, about 9.1% seen once. The CDR3 totals 14 residues. Deletions cut 4 bases from V and 1 base from J, with 7 bases between. The V gene's germline CDR1 is SNHLY and CDR2 FYNNEI. What was sequenced was whole blood. The chain links TRBV2 to TRBJ2-2; D is unresolved. This clonotype was sampled from an adult who was a healthcare worker with PCR-confirmed SARS-CoV-2 infection or an uninfected control (not recorded which). CDR3 nucleotides: TGTGCCAGCAGTGGACGGCAGAACACCGGGGAGCTGTTTTTT. It encodes CASSGRQNTGELFF.